The 21 T cell receptor beta chains below come from one sample, sequenced in a study of blood T cell repertoires in COVID-19. Profiled with immunoSEQ multiplex PCR; TCRdb holds only in-frame clones, not every one. The data contain a few hundred thousand clones, approximately 90% of them seen just once; the ten biggest clones take up approximately 5%. Sequencing was done on a sample of PBMCs or T cells enriched from blood (not recorded which). The receptors were sampled from a woman aged 25-40 years who had recovered from COVID-19.

This clone was recorded once. V gene TRBV9 combines with J gene TRBJ1-1; TRBD1 matches at 7 bases. CDR1 is SGDLS, CDR2 YYNGEE, per germline. V was clipped by 4 bases and J by 3 bases; unmatched bases: 9. CDR3 length equals 15 residues. The CDR3: CASSSRGQAHTEAFF. The DNA of the CDR3 is TGTGCCAGCAGCTCAAGGGGGCAGGCACACACTGAAGCTTTCTTT.

The chain is built from TRBV6-5 and TRBJ2-7, with 7 nucleotides matching TRBD2. Looked up from germline, CDR1 is MNHEY and CDR2 is SVGAGI. The CDR3 sequence is 14 residues long. V gave up 9 bases and J gave up 0 bases; unmatched junction bases: 8. CDR3 in amino acids: CASLGRSSSYEQYF. As DNA, the CDR3 is TGTGCCAGTCTCGGGAGGTCGAGCTCCTACGAGCAGTACTTC.

This clone was detected once. This chain connects TRBV27 to TRBJ2-1, with 7 nucleotides matching TRBD2. The CDR3 has 14 residues. CDR1 is MNHEY and CDR2 is SMNVEV in the germline V gene (reference sequence). J gave up 9 bases and V 5 bases, and 10 bases lay outside the gene matches. CDR3 coding DNA: TGTGCCAGCAGTGTTCGAGGGACTACGACTGAGCAGTTCTTC. It is translated as CASSVRGTTTEQFF.

The rearrangement joins TRBV6-5 to TRBJ1-4; 9 bases match TRBD1. The germline V gene has CDR1 MNHEY and CDR2 SVGAGI. This CDR3 spans 15 amino acids. V trimming: 2 bases; J trimming: 7 bases; junction bases outside the gene matches: 5. Here the CDR3 DNA reads TGTGCCAGCAGTTACGTGACAGGGGGAAGTGAAAAACTGTTTTTT. Protein: CASSYVTGGSEKLFF.

The chain employs TRBV7-9 and TRBJ1-1; TRBD1 is a possible D gene (5 bases). CDR1 SEHNR and CDR2 FQNEAQ come from the germline V gene (reference sequence). Trimming shortened V by 2 bases and J by 3 bases, and 10 bases separated the two germline ends. The CDR3 totals 14 residues. The CDR3 sequence is CASSLQGYHTEAFF. CDR3 coding DNA: TGTGCCAGCAGCTTACAGGGTTACCACACTGAAGCTTTCTTT. The complete variable domain, with remaining parts taken from reference TRBV7-9 and TRBJ1-1, reads DTGVSQNPRHKITKRGQNVTFRCDPISEHNRLYWYRQTLGQGPEFLTYFQNEAQLEKSRLLSDRFSAERPKGSFSTLEIQRTEQGDSAMYLCASSLQGYHTEAFFGQGTRLTVV.

The chain combines TRBV9 with TRBJ2-1; a weak D match, TRBD2 (6 bases). Deletions cut 3 bases from V and 10 bases from J, with 8 bases between. The CDR3 loop spans 11 amino acids. In germline, CDR1 is SGDLS, CDR2 YYNGEE. The CDR3 sequence: CASSGGREQFF. The CDR3 nucleotides are TGTGCCAGCAGCGGGGGGAGGGAGCAGTTCTTC.

The genes are TRBV7-2 and TRBJ2-6; 9 bases match TRBD1. Germline CDR1 is SGHTA and CDR2 is FQGNSA. The trim removed 6 bases at V and 3 bases at J, leaving 9 bases unmatched. The CDR3 consists of 17 residues. CDR3 in amino acids: CASRGGTGKGGANVLTF. CDR3 nucleotides: TGTGCCAGCAGAGGTGGGACAGGGAAAGGTGGGGCCAACGTCCTGACTTTC.

This clone showed up just once. CDR3 bases: TGCGCCAGCAGCCGAATATGGGGCAGTGACACTGAAGCTTTCTTT. This codes for CASSRIWGSDTEAFF. The chain has TRBV4-1 and TRBJ1-1; a weak D match, TRBD1 (5 bases). The germline V gene has CDR1 MGHRA and CDR2 YSYEKL. This CDR3 spans 15 amino acids. The V end was cut by 4 bases, the J end by 3 bases, with 15 bases between.

The genes are TRBV12-2 and TRBJ1-1; the table gives TRBD1 as D, unverified against the DNA. TRBV12-2 is designated a pseudogene. This CDR3 is 16 amino acids long. Written as DNA, the CDR3 is TGTGCAAGTCGCTTAGCGGCAGGGGGCAGGAACACTGAAGCTTTCTTT. Protein product: CASRLAAGGRNTEAFF.

The rearrangement joins TRBV6-5 to TRBJ1-2; maybe TRBD1 (5 bases). V dropped 0 bases and J dropped 4 bases, with 15 bases sitting between them. Germline CDR1 reads MNHEY; CDR2 reads SVGAGI. The CDR3 has 16 amino acids. CDR3 residues: CASSYSIGAGPYGYTF. Written as DNA, the CDR3 is TGTGCCAGCAGTTACTCGATTGGGGCAGGACCCTATGGCTACACCTTC.

The genes are TRBV10-1 and TRBJ1-1, with a possible D match to TRBD1 (5 bases). Germline-derived CDR1 and CDR2 are WNHNN and SYGVQD (reference sequence). The CDR3 is made up of 15 amino acids. Trimming shortened V by 3 bases and J by 3 bases, and 14 bases separated the two germline ends. The CDR3 nucleotides are TGCGCCAGCAGTGATTCCAGGGTGGGTGACACTGAAGCTTTCTTT. Amino acids: CASSDSRVGDTEAFF.

The chain links TRBV5-1 to TRBJ1-4; weak D call: TRBD1 (6 bases). The CDR3 consists of 14 residues. V was trimmed by 4 bases and J by 5 bases, leaving 12 bases between them. CDR1 is SGHRS and CDR2 is YFSETQ in the germline V gene. For the CDR3, the DNA is TGCGCCAGCAGCCAAACTGGACAGAATGAAAAACTGTTTTTT. Translating gives CASSQTGQNEKLFF.

The chain joins TRBV29-1 to TRBJ2-2, with D possibly being TRBD1 (5 bases). V was pared by 3 bases and J by 4 bases, with 9 bases between. Germline CDR1 is SQVTM and CDR2 is ANQGSEA. The length of the CDR3 is 13 residues. This CDR3 reads CSVDNRITGELFF. CDR3 DNA sequence: TGCAGCGTTGATAACAGGATCACCGGGGAGCTGTTTTTT.

The CDR3, as DNA: TGCGCCAGCAGCCAAGCAGGGCTCTATGGCTACACCTTC. The encoded protein is CASSQAGLYGYTF. The rearrangement uses TRBV4-1 and TRBJ1-2, with a weak D call TRBD1 (5 bases). V was pared by 1 base and J by 4 bases, with 7 bases between. This CDR3 has 13 amino acids. The germline gives CDR1 MGHRA, CDR2 YSYEKL.

This clone was observed a single time. The chain is built from TRBV5-1 and TRBJ2-3; D may be TRBD1 (5 bases). The germline V gene encodes CDR1 SGHRS and CDR2 YFSETQ. V lost 4 bases, J lost 1 base, and 16 bases lay in between. The CDR3 runs to 16 residues. DNA of the CDR3: TGCGCCAGCAGCGCAGGACACCCGGCGGGCACAGATACGCAGTATTTT. Translation gives CASSAGHPAGTDTQYF.

V usage is TRBV6-6 and J usage is TRBJ1-5; D may be TRBD1 (6 bases). Deletions cut 5 bases from V and 7 bases from J, with 30 bases between. Germline V lookup: CDR1 MNHNY, CDR2 SVGAGI (reference sequence). CDR3 length: 19 amino acids. CDR3 nucleotide sequence: TGTGCCAGCAGTCCACCCTTTACAGGGAACCGAGCCGTGGGGCAGCCCCAGCATTTT. Protein: CASSPPFTGNRAVGQPQHF.

The chain uses TRBV5-1 and TRBJ1-2; D unresolved. The CDR3 spans 13 residues. Trimming shortened V by 4 bases and J by 1 base, and 8 bases separated the two germline ends. Germline lookup yields CDR1 SGHRS and CDR2 YFSETQ. CDR3 nucleotide sequence: TGCGCCAGCAGCCGGACTGTTAACTATGGCTACACCTTC. The encoded protein is CASSRTVNYGYTF. Together with reference TRBV5-1 and TRBJ1-2, the CDR3 gives the full variable domain: KAGVTQTPRYLIKTRGQQVTLSCSPISGHRSVSWYQQTPGQGLQFLFEYFSETQRNKGNFPGRFSGRQFSNSRSEMNVSTLELGDSALYLCASSRTVNYGYTFGSGTRLTVV.

This sequence joins TRBV14 and TRBJ2-7, with a tentative D call TRBD1 (6 bases). The CDR3 loop spans 12 amino acids. V lost 1 base and J lost 13, with 14 bases in between. Germline V CDR1 and CDR2: SGHDN, FVKESK. CDR3 nucleotides: TGTGCCAGCAGCCAAGGACGGCAGGGGTACTACTTC. Translated, it gives CASSQGRQGYYF.

CDR3 residues: CASSSAGGYTEAFF. CDR3 bases: TGTGCCAGCAGTTCCGCAGGGGGCTACACTGAAGCTTTCTTT. V gene TRBV6-5 combines with J gene TRBJ1-1; 8 bases map to TRBD1. This CDR3 has 14 residues. V was clipped by 4 bases and J by 3 bases; unmatched bases: 4. Germline-derived CDR1 and CDR2 are MNHEY and SVGAGI.

This clone has a single count. The chain uses TRBV27 and TRBJ2-2; no firm D call. Deletions cut 3 bases from V and 0 bases from J, with 17 bases between. The length of the CDR3 is 18 residues. The V gene's germline CDR1 is MNHEY and CDR2 SMNVEV (reference sequence). The CDR3 coding sequence is TGTGCCAGCAGTTTTCAGATTTTGGCCAGGCCGAACACCGGGGAGCTGTTTTTT. Encoded protein: CASSFQILARPNTGELFF.

The CDR3 reads CASSSHMDEQYF. In nucleotides, the CDR3 is TGCGCCAGCAGCTCCCACATGGACGAGCAGTACTTC. This chain links TRBV5-1 with TRBJ2-7, with D unclear. This CDR3 region has 12 residues. Germline lookup yields CDR1 SGHRS and CDR2 YFSETQ. V dropped 3 bases and J dropped 5 bases, with 9 bases sitting between them.